Listed here are 28 T cell receptor beta chains from one sample, sequenced in a study of T cell responses to AZD1222 COVID-19 vaccine. Here immunoSEQ multiplex PCR was the method, and the copy in TCRdb shows in-frame clones only, minus some. The sample yields 150,000 or so clones, about nine tenths seen once. Specimen: peripheral blood, collected on day 0 of AZD1222 vaccination. These receptors came from an adult in good health.

V usage is TRBV7-8 and J usage is TRBJ2-7, with 9 bases matching TRBD1. The V and J ends lost 5 bases and 5 bases, in that order; junction bases with no gene match: 7. The germline V gene has CDR1 SGHVS and CDR2 FQNEAQ. This CDR3 comprises 14 residues. Here the CDR3 reads CASSRNRGPNEQYF. CDR3 nucleotides: TGTGCCAGCAGCCGCAACAGGGGGCCGAACGAGCAGTACTTC.

The chain has TRBV6-2 or TRBV6-3 and TRBJ1-1; maybe TRBD1 (6 bases). Per germline, CDR1 MNHEY and CDR2 SVGEGT. The CDR3 contains 17 residues. Trimming shortened V by 0 bases and J by 6 bases, and 20 bases separated the two germline ends. The CDR3 nucleotides read TGTGCCAGCAGTTACTCGATCTTGAGAGACAGGTTCCCTGAAGCTTTCTTT. It is translated as CASSYSILRDRFPEAFF.

CDR3 residues: CASSLAPGPVPVSPLHF. Written as DNA, the CDR3 is TGTGCCAGCAGCTTAGCTCCGGGACCTGTGCCCGTTTCACCCCTCCACTTT. The chain combines TRBV7-8 with TRBJ1-6, with a weak D call TRBD1 (5 bases). Trimming cost V 0 bases and J 9 bases, with 18 bases left between them. CDR3 size: 17 residues. Germline CDR1 reads SGHVS; CDR2 reads FQNEAQ. Complete variable domain (other parts from reference TRBV7-8 and TRBJ1-6): GAGVSQSPRYKVAKRGQDVALRCDPISGHVSLFWYQQALGQGPEFLTYFQNEAQLDKSGLPSDRFFAERPEGSVSTLKIQRTQQEDSAVYLCASSLAPGPVPVSPLHFGNGTRLTVT.

Written as DNA, the CDR3 is TGTGCCAGCAGCAGGATCGATGCTAGCACAGATACGCAGTATTTT. Protein product: CASSRIDASTDTQYF. This chain joins TRBV6-2 or TRBV6-3 and TRBJ2-3; D not certain. Germline V gene sequence: CDR1 MNHEY, CDR2 SVGEGT. There are 15 residues in the CDR3. V was clipped by 6 bases and J by 0 bases, with 13 bases between them.

The V gene is TRBV7-9, the J gene TRBJ1-1, with 9 bases that match TRBD1. The CDR3 loop spans 14 amino acids. V gave up 2 bases and J gave up 7 bases; unmatched junction bases: 5. The germline gives CDR1 SEHNR, CDR2 FQNEAQ (reference sequence). The CDR3 here is CASSLNRGQDEAFF. In DNA form, the CDR3 reads TGTGCCAGCAGCTTAAACAGGGGGCAAGATGAAGCTTTCTTT.

Only one count was recorded for this clone. The rearrangement links TRBV6-5 to TRBJ1-5, with D tentatively TRBD1 (6 bases). Germline V gene data show CDR1 as MNHEY and CDR2 as SVGAGI. Trimming left V 5 bases short and J 0 bases short, with 11 bases between. The length of the CDR3 is 15 residues. CDR3 loop: CASSLRGDSNQPQHF. CDR3 DNA sequence: TGTGCCAGCAGTCTCAGGGGAGATAGCAATCAGCCCCAGCATTTT.

The chain uses TRBV5-6 and TRBJ2-1; no clear D. There are 11 residues in the CDR3. The germline gives CDR1 SGHDT, CDR2 YYEEEE. Trimming cost V 2 bases and J 10 bases, with 7 bases left between them. The CDR3 reads CASSLDAEQFF. CDR3 nucleotide sequence: TGTGCCAGCAGCTTAGACGCCGAGCAGTTCTTC.

This chain uses TRBV5-1 with TRBJ2-3; 8 nucleotides align to TRBD1. This CDR3 has 16 residues. Germline V lookup: CDR1 SGHRS, CDR2 YFSETQ. With 0 bases clipped from V and 2 bases from J, the junction kept 5 bases outside the gene matches. CDR3 loop: CASSLAGDRHTDTQYF. The CDR3 coding sequence is TGCGCCAGCAGCTTGGCGGGGGACAGGCACACAGATACGCAGTATTTT.

V is TRBV4-3 and J is TRBJ1-3; 7 nucleotides align to TRBD1. Germline V gene lookup returns CDR1 LGHNA and CDR2 YSLEER. The trim removed 0 bases at V and 3 bases at J, leaving 11 bases unmatched. The CDR3 sequence is 18 residues long. The CDR3 loop reads CASSQEGWGGGDGNTIYF. CDR3 bases: TGCGCCAGCAGCCAAGAGGGTTGGGGAGGGGGCGATGGAAACACCATATATTTT.

The gene calls are TRBV27 and TRBJ1-1; no firm D call. CDR3 length: 14 residues. From germline, CDR1 is MNHEY and CDR2 SMNVEV (reference sequence). V lost 3 bases and J lost 1, with 9 bases in between. The CDR3 bases are TGTGCCAGCAGTTTCCAACACCAGAACACTGAAGCTTTCTTT. The encoded protein is CASSFQHQNTEAFF.

This chain joins TRBV24-1 and TRBJ1-1, with 9 bases aligning to TRBD1. The CDR3 is 15 residues long. Germline-derived CDR1 and CDR2 are KGHDR and SFDVKD. The V segment lost 3 bases and the J segment 7 bases; nucleotides outside the gene matches: 8. The CDR3 loop reads CATSDGGQGRDEAFF. Written as DNA, the CDR3 is TGTGCCACCAGTGATGGAGGACAGGGGAGAGATGAAGCTTTCTTT.

This clone appeared a few times. V is TRBV18 and J is TRBJ2-7; 9 nucleotides align to TRBD1. V shed 4 bases and J 2 bases; nucleotides not matched to a gene: 9. CDR1 is KGHSH and CDR2 is LQKENI in the germline V gene. This CDR3 has 16 residues. CDR3 sequence reads: CASSQLQGARAYEQYF. As DNA, the CDR3 is TGTGCCAGCTCACAACTACAGGGGGCAAGGGCCTACGAGCAGTACTTC.

The chain has TRBV2 and TRBJ1-1; D may be TRBD1 (5 bases). Between the trimmed V and J ends, which lost 5 bases and 2 bases, there was a span of 9 bases. CDR3 size: 13 residues. Germline CDR1 SNHLY, CDR2 FYNNEI. The CDR3 here is CASSPGTNTEAFF. The CDR3 bases are TGTGCCAGCAGTCCGGGGACTAACACTGAAGCTTTCTTT.

The chain links TRBV11-2 to TRBJ2-1, with D perhaps TRBD1 (6 bases). V was pared by 6 bases and J by 9 bases, with 21 bases between. Germline V CDR1 and CDR2: SGHAT, FQNNGV. There are 15 residues in the CDR3. CDR3: CASRSTTQGYGEQFF. CDR3 sequence (DNA): TGTGCCAGCAGATCGACCACACAGGGTTACGGTGAGCAGTTCTTC.

V gene TRBV6-5 combines with J gene TRBJ2-7; no reliable D call. The germline V and J ends were trimmed by 3 bases and 7 bases, with 10 bases remaining between them. The V gene's germline CDR1 is MNHEY and CDR2 SVGAGI. The CDR3 is made up of 12 amino acids. The CDR3: CASSYRLGEQYF. The CDR3 bases are TGTGCCAGCAGTTATCGACTGGGAGAGCAGTACTTC.

This chain joins TRBV5-6 and TRBJ2-3, with TRBD1 matching 7 bases. The CDR3 extends over 16 amino acids. Unmatched junction bases numbered 11, after V lost 2 bases and J lost 5 bases. Germline V gene data show CDR1 as SGHDT and CDR2 as YYEEEE. The CDR3 bases are TGTGCCAGCAGCTTTAGAACCGGGACAGATCAAGATACGCAGTATTTT. This translates into CASSFRTGTDQDTQYF.

The J gene is TRBJ2-5, the V gene TRBV3-1 (or the pseudogene TRBV3-2), with D possibly being TRBD2 (5 bases). CDR1 is LGHDT and CDR2 is YNNKEL in the germline V gene (reference sequence). This CDR3 region has 14 residues. The V end lost 4 bases, the J end lost 1 base, and 10 bases lay between the germline ends. CDR3 region: CASSPSGVQETQYF. The DNA of the CDR3 is TGTGCCAGCAGCCCATCCGGGGTCCAAGAGACCCAGTACTTC.

The V call is TRBV12-3 or TRBV12-4, the J call TRBJ1-1, with D possibly being TRBD1 (5 bases). CDR3 length: 12 residues. V was cut by 6 bases and J by 11 bases, with 16 bases left in between. The CDR3 DNA reads TGTGCCAGCAGCCGTTGGGGGGAAGGGGCTTTCTTT. This encodes CASSRWGEGAFF.

J is TRBJ1-2 and V is TRBV9; no clear D gene. The CDR3 length is 15 residues. Trimming shortened V by 5 bases and J by 1 base, and 15 bases separated the two germline ends. The germline gives CDR1 SGDLS, CDR2 YYNGEE. The DNA of the CDR3 is TGTGCCAGCAGTTCCGACATTAGGGATAACTATGGCTACACCTTC. Encoded protein: CASSSDIRDNYGYTF.

V usage is TRBV3-1 (or the pseudogene TRBV3-2) and J usage is TRBJ2-7, with TRBD2 matching 9 bases. The CDR3 runs 15 residues. With 1 base clipped from V and 5 bases from J, the junction kept 6 bases outside the gene matches. Germline CDR1 LGHDT, CDR2 YNNKEL (reference sequence). The CDR3 nucleotides read TGTGCCAGCAGCCAAGGTAGCCTAGCGGGGAACGAGCAGTACTTC. This gives the protein CASSQGSLAGNEQYF.

This clone was counted once. The chain carries TRBV6-6 and TRBJ2-7; unclear D gene. V was clipped by 10 bases and J by 4 bases, with 14 bases between them. The CDR3 extends over 12 amino acids. The germline V gene has CDR1 MNHNY and CDR2 SVGAGI (reference sequence). DNA of the CDR3: TGTGCCACCTATTCACTGGGATACGAGCAGTACTTC. Translating gives CATYSLGYEQYF.

The chain combines TRBV7-9 with TRBJ1-5; 8 nucleotides line up with TRBD1. In germline, CDR1 is SEHNR, CDR2 FQNEAQ (reference sequence). This CDR3 region has 14 residues. V was pared by 5 bases and J by 4 bases, with 4 bases of the junction left unmatched. The CDR3 sequence: CASSQDRANQPQHF. The CDR3 nucleotides read TGTGCCAGCAGCCAGGACAGGGCGAATCAGCCCCAGCATTTT.

The chain employs TRBV19 and TRBJ2-2; a possible D gene is TRBD2 (5 bases). CDR3 length: 17 amino acids. V was trimmed by 1 base and J by 5 bases, leaving 17 bases between them. Germline V gene lookup returns CDR1 LNHDA and CDR2 SQIVND (reference sequence). CDR3 region: CASSIGGTGKVTGELFF. CDR3 sequence (DNA): TGTGCCAGTAGTATAGGAGGTACGGGGAAGGTTACCGGGGAGCTGTTTTTT.

The chain is built from TRBV19 and TRBJ2-5, with D uncertain. Germline assignment: CDR1 LNHDA and CDR2 SQIVND (reference sequence). Trimming shortened V by 7 bases and J by 1 base, and 10 bases separated the two germline ends. The CDR3 runs to 13 residues. CDR3 sequence: CASTMPGQETQYF. The CDR3 DNA is TGTGCCAGTACTATGCCAGGCCAAGAGACCCAGTACTTC.

This clone was seen a few times. The rearrangement joins TRBV7-2 to TRBJ2-4, with no clear D. V was pared by 2 bases and J by 5 bases, with 1 base between. From germline, CDR1 is SGHTA and CDR2 FQGNSA. The CDR3 length is 11 residues. The CDR3 DNA reads as TGTGCCAGCAGCTTACAAAACATTCAGTACTTC. Translated: CASSLQNIQYF.

The chain recombines TRBV28 with TRBJ2-1; tentative D call: TRBD1 (6 bases). In germline, CDR1 is MDHEN, CDR2 SYDVKM. CDR3 length: 14 residues. V was cut by 4 bases and J by 4 bases, with 11 bases left in between. For the CDR3, the DNA is TGTGCCAGCAGTTCAGGGGCCTCTTACAATGAGCAGTTCTTC. This codes for CASSSGASYNEQFF.

The V gene is TRBV4-3, the J gene TRBJ2-3, with unresolved D. CDR3 length: 12 amino acids. CDR1 and CDR2 (germline): LGHNA, YSLEER. Trimming left V 2 bases short and J 5 bases short, with 5 bases between. This CDR3 is CASSQIGDTQYF. The CDR3 DNA reads as TGCGCCAGCAGCCAAATTGGAGATACGCAGTATTTT.

The J gene is TRBJ2-1, the V gene TRBV12-3 or TRBV12-4; D gene ambiguous. V was shortened by 3 bases and J by 6 bases, with 9 bases between the two germline ends. The CDR3 has 13 residues. The CDR3 bases are TGTGCCAGCAGTTTCGGCAGGTTCAATGAGCAGTTCTTC. Its protein is CASSFGRFNEQFF.